Shown below are 17 T cell receptor beta chains from a single sample sequenced in a study of OX40 agonist ivuxolimab in advanced cancers. Data came from immunoSEQ multiplex PCR; TCRdb stores just in-frame clones and leaves some out. The sample has about 58,000 clones, 75% to 90% seen once. The specimen comprised CD4+ or CD8+ T cells sorted from blood, sampled in a trial of the OX40 agonist ivuxolimab. The source of these receptors is an adult with an advanced solid tumor such as melanoma, head and neck, liver or kidney cancer.

The V and J genes are TRBV5-1 and TRBJ2-1; 7 bases agree with TRBD1. Per germline, CDR1 SGHRS and CDR2 YFSETQ. The V segment lost 1 base and the J segment 8 bases; nucleotides outside the gene matches: 6. The CDR3 spans 14 residues. The CDR3: CASSLQTGIDEQFF. The DNA of the CDR3 is TGCGCCAGCAGCTTGCAGACAGGGATCGATGAGCAGTTCTTC. Using reference TRBV5-1 and TRBJ2-1 for the parts outside the CDR3, the full variable domain is KAGVTQTPRYLIKTRGQQVTLSCSPISGHRSVSWYQQTPGQGLQFLFEYFSETQRNKGNFPGRFSGRQFSNSRSEMNVSTLELGDSALYLCASSLQTGIDEQFFGPGTRLTVL.

The genes are TRBV27 and TRBJ2-5; 7 positions match TRBD2. With V trimmed by 10 bases and J by 5 bases, 16 bases remained unmatched. The CDR3 has 15 residues. Germline loops: CDR1 MNHEY, CDR2 SMNVEV (reference sequence). The CDR3 nucleotides read TGTGCCACCTCACTGAATAGACTAGCTGGGGAGACCCAGTACTTC. Translation: CATSLNRLAGETQYF.

J is TRBJ2-1 and V is TRBV11-2; 14 bases are a match to TRBD2. V was clipped by 5 bases and J by 6 bases; unmatched bases: 3. This CDR3 has 15 residues. Looked up from germline, CDR1 is SGHAT and CDR2 is FQNNGV. The chain's CDR3 is CASSLGLAGANEQFF. The CDR3 DNA sequence: TGTGCCAGCAGCCTGGGACTAGCGGGGGCCAATGAGCAGTTCTTC.

This chain uses TRBV7-2 with TRBJ2-2; D perhaps matches TRBD2 (6 bases). The length of the CDR3 is 14 residues. Per germline, CDR1 SGHTA and CDR2 FQGNSA. The V gene lost 5 bases and the J gene lost 0 bases, with 7 bases spanning the gap. The CDR3 sequence: CASSRDSNTGELFF. The CDR3 nucleotides are TGTGCCAGCAGCCGGGACTCGAACACCGGGGAGCTGTTTTTT.

The chain recombines TRBV5-4 with TRBJ2-1, with 7 bases aligning to TRBD1. In germline, CDR1 is SGHNT, CDR2 YYREEE (reference sequence). CDR3 size: 14 residues. The trim removed 4 bases at V and 10 bases at J, leaving 11 bases unmatched. CDR3 coding DNA: TGTGCCAGCAGCCACAGGGGCGCCATCGCCGAGCAGTTCTTC. As protein: CASSHRGAIAEQFF.

The chain has TRBV10-3 and TRBJ1-1; weak D call: TRBD1 (6 bases). Germline V gene lookup returns CDR1 ENHRY and CDR2 SYGVKD. The CDR3 sequence is 14 residues long. V dropped 5 bases and J dropped 5 bases, with 15 bases sitting between them. The CDR3 loop is CAISTGTDGTEAFF. The CDR3 nucleotides are TGTGCCATCAGTACAGGGACCGACGGTACTGAAGCTTTCTTT.

This chain links TRBV5-1 with TRBJ2-5; 7 bases are shared with TRBD2. The CDR3 consists of 14 residues. Trimming cost V 7 bases and J 2 bases; bases outside gene matches: 8. Germline V lookup: CDR1 SGHRS, CDR2 YFSETQ. The chain's CDR3 is CASAAGSRQETQYF. Written as DNA, the CDR3 is TGCGCCAGCGCAGCGGGAAGTCGGCAAGAGACCCAGTACTTC.

The CDR3, as DNA: TGTGCCAGCAGCTTATGGGAAGCTACCTACGAGCAGTACTTC. This sequence encodes CASSLWEATYEQYF. The chain links TRBV7-3 to TRBJ2-7; D uncertain. Germline CDR1 is SGHTA and CDR2 is FQGTGA. CDR3 length: 14 residues. Trimming stripped 2 bases from V and 2 bases from J, with 10 bases between. The whole variable domain, filled in from reference TRBV7-3 and TRBJ2-7, reads GAGVSQTPSNKVTEKGKYVELRCDPISGHTALYWYRQSLGQGPEFLIYFQGTGAADDSGLPNDRFFAVRPEGSVSTLKIQRTERGDSAVYLCASSLWEATYEQYFGPGTRLTVT.

The J gene is TRBJ2-7, the V gene TRBV29-1; the D call may be TRBD1 or TRBD2 (5 bases each). The V end lost 0 bases, the J end lost 9 bases, and 24 bases lay between the germline ends. The germline V gene encodes CDR1 SQVTM and CDR2 ANQGSEA. The CDR3 runs to 16 residues. The DNA of the CDR3 is TGCAGCGTTGAAGATCACCGCCAGACCGATGGGGGTGGGCAGTACTTC. Translating it yields CSVEDHRQTDGGGQYF.

The chain combines TRBV5-1 with TRBJ2-7; D not resolved. The CDR3 extends over 14 amino acids. The V end was cut by 4 bases, the J end by 2 bases, with 13 bases between. Germline V CDR1 and CDR2: SGHRS, YFSETQ. The CDR3 DNA is TGCGCCAGCAGCAAAGACGGCCAACCCTACGAGCAGTACTTC. This encodes CASSKDGQPYEQYF.

V is TRBV28 and J is TRBJ2-5; TRBD2 matches 13 bases. The V gene end was trimmed by 6 bases and the J gene end by 4 bases; junction bases not matched to a gene: 20. The germline CDR1 and CDR2 sequences are MDHEN and SYDVKM. This CDR3 has 20 residues. The DNA for the CDR3 is TGTGCCAGCAGACCTCACCCCGGGACTAGCGGGGCCTGGGGTTTAGAGACCCAGTACTTC. Its translation: CASRPHPGTSGAWGLETQYF.

DNA for the CDR3: TGTGCCAGCAGCCCTGGGGGAAGCGGGAGTAACAATGAGCAGTTCTTC. It is translated as CASSPGGSGSNNEQFF. This sequence joins TRBV28 and TRBJ2-1, with 8 bases matching TRBD2. The V segment lost 6 bases and the J segment 5 bases; nucleotides outside the gene matches: 12. Per germline, CDR1 MDHEN and CDR2 SYDVKM. This CDR3 spans 16 amino acids.

CDR3 nucleotide sequence: TGTGCCAGCAGCTTCCTAGCGGGAGGTTCTACTACAGATACGCAGTATTTT. Protein sequence: CASSFLAGGSTTDTQYF. The chain is built from TRBV7-9 and TRBJ2-3; TRBD2 aligns across 11 bases. The germline V gene has CDR1 SEHNR and CDR2 FQNEAQ (reference sequence). V lost 3 bases, J lost 3 bases, and 8 bases stayed unmatched. The CDR3 runs 17 residues. Based on the CDR3 plus reference TRBV7-9 and TRBJ2-3, the full variable domain is DTGVSQNPRHKITKRGQNVTFRCDPISEHNRLYWYRQTLGQGPEFLTYFQNEAQLEKSRLLSDRFSAERPKGSFSTLEIQRTEQGDSAMYLCASSFLAGGSTTDTQYFGPGTRLTVL.

This chain connects TRBV6-1 to TRBJ2-3; D gene ambiguous. Looked up from germline, CDR1 is MNHNS and CDR2 is SASEGT. The CDR3 sequence is 13 residues long. V dropped 7 bases and J dropped 2 bases, with 10 bases sitting between them. The CDR3 reads CASTLPPTDTQYF. The CDR3 DNA is TGTGCCAGCACCCTTCCTCCCACAGATACGCAGTATTTT.

This clone was recorded once. The J gene is TRBJ2-7, the V gene TRBV2; no reliable D call. The CDR3 contains 11 residues. V lost 5 bases and J lost 3, with 5 bases in between. CDR1 is SNHLY, CDR2 FYNNEI, per germline. This chain's CDR3 is CASSYSYEQYF. The CDR3 DNA follows: TGTGCCAGCAGTTACAGCTACGAGCAGTACTTC. Full variable domain (missing parts from reference TRBV2 and TRBJ2-7): EPEVTQTPSHQVTQMGQEVILRCVPISNHLYFYWYRQILGQKVEFLVSFYNNEISEKSEIFDDQFSVERPDGSNFTLKIRSTKLEDSAMYFCASSYSYEQYFGPGTRLTVT.

The chain is built from TRBV6-6 and TRBJ2-7; 8 bases agree with TRBD1. Trimming cost V 5 bases and J 4 bases; bases outside gene matches: 7. The germline V gene has CDR1 MNHNY and CDR2 SVGAGI (reference sequence). The CDR3 extends over 14 amino acids. CDR3 in DNA: TGTGCCAGCAGTAAGCAGGGGGCGGGATACGAGCAGTACTTC. This sequence encodes CASSKQGAGYEQYF.

This clone is a singleton in its sample. V gene TRBV6-4 combines with J gene TRBJ2-4; no clear D. CDR1 is MRHNA and CDR2 is SNTAGT in the germline V gene. CDR3 size: 17 residues. Trimming left V 8 bases short and J 0 bases short, with 20 bases between. The CDR3 reads CASWVEPERLAKNIQYF. The CDR3, as DNA: TGTGCCAGCTGGGTCGAGCCCGAACGACTAGCCAAAAACATTCAGTACTTC.